This T cell receptor (beta chain) was recovered during a study of blood T cell repertoires in COVID-19. This table comes from immunoSEQ multiplex PCR, and its TCRdb copy is limited to in-frame clones, with some not included. This table holds hundreds of thousands of clones, more than 85% found once. Living in about 25 US areas, the participants were between roughly 18 and 89 years of age. Before being deemed recovered, Cohort 3 donors had two negative PCRs, clearance, or symptom resolution. This clone was counted only a few times. This CDR3 region has 14 residues. CDR1 MNHEY and CDR2 SMNVEV come from the germline V gene (reference sequence). V dropped 5 bases and J dropped 8; count of bases not matched to a gene: 8.

The TCR sequence derives from a woman in her fifties or sixties who had recovered from COVID-19. The sample taken for sequencing was PBMCs or T cells enriched from blood (not recorded which). The chain combines TRBV27 with TRBJ1-4; TRBD1 aligns across 7 bases. The CDR3 region is CASSRQGVGEKLFF. CDR3 sequence (DNA): TGTGCCAGCAGTAGGCAGGGGGTCGGGGAAAAACTGTTTTTT.